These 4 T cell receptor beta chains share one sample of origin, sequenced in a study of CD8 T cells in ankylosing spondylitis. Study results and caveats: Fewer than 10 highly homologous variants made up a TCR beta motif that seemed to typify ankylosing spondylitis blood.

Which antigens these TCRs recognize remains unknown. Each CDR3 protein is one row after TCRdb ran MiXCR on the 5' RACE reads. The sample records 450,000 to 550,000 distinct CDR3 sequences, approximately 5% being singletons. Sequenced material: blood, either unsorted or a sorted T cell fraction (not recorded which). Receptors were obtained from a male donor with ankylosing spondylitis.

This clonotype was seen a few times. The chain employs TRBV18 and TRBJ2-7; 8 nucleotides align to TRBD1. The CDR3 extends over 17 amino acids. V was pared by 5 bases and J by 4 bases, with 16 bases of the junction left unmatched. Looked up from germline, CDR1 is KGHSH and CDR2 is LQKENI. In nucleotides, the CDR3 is TGTGCCAGCTCAGCACAGGGGGACGGGACAGCAGAATACGAGCAGTACTTC. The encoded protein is CASSAQGDGTAEYEQYF. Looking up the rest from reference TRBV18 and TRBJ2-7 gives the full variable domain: NAGVMQNPRHLVRRRGQEARLRCSPMKGHSHVYWYRQLPEEGLKFMVYLQKENIIDESGMPKERFSAEFPKEGPSILRIQQVVRGDSAAYFCASSAQGDGTAEYEQYFGPGTRLTVT.

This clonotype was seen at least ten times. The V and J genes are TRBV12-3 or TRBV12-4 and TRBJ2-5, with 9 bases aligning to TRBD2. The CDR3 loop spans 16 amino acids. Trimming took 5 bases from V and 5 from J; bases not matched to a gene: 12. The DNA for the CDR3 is TGTGCCAGCAGTCCTGGGACTAGCAGGGGACGGGAGACCCAGTACTTC. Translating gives CASSPGTSRGRETQYF.

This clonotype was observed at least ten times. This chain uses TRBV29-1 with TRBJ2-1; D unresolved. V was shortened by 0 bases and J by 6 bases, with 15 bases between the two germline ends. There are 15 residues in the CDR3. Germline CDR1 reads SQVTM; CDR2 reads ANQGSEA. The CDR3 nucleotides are TGCAGCGTTGAAGAGCCCCAAAGTATCCCCAATGAGCAGTTCTTC. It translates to CSVEEPQSIPNEQFF.

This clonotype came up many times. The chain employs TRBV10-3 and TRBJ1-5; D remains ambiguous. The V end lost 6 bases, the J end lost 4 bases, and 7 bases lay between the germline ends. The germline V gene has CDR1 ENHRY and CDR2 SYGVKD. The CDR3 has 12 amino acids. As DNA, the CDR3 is TGTGCCATCAGCGCTTCGAATCAGCCCCAGCATTTT. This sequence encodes CAISASNQPQHF.